This TCR beta chain was captured by sequencing in a study of Ad26.COV2.S vaccination and SARS-CoV-2 variants. Study summary: Once or twice, 56 days apart, Ad26.COV2.S was delivered intramuscularly.

There are 16 residues in the CDR3. Germline V gene lookup returns CDR1 MDHEN and CDR2 SYDVKM. Trimming pared 7 bases from V and 3 bases from J, leaving 22 bases between. Generated by immunoSEQ multiplex PCR, the TCRdb table keeps only in-frame clones and is missing some. This sample has 300,000 to 350,000 clones; around four fifths occur once, and the top ten carry roughly 2%. The treatment is: roughly 18 received Ad26.COV2.S at low or high dose, single or two shots; several received placebo; per-sample allocation not given. Specimen acquisition occurred on day 63 following the initial vaccine or placebo injection.

The genes are TRBV28 and TRBJ2-7; the D call may be TRBD1 or TRBD2 (5 bases each). Sequenced here: peripheral blood, sampled in a trial of Ad26.COV2.S vaccine versus placebo. This clonotype originated in a person aged 18 to 65 who received the Ad26.COV2.S COVID-19 vaccine or a placebo. CDR3 coding DNA: TGTGCCAGCAACGCTTTGGCCCGGGACGCATTCTACGAGCAGTACTTC. Translation gives CASNALARDAFYEQYF.